This entry lists 10 T cell receptor beta chains sequenced from one sample in a study of control samples from healthy donors and cancer patients. Assay: immunoSEQ multiplex PCR; the TCRdb copy retains only in-frame clones and omits some. Of roughly 130,000 clones in the sample, about 85% were seen once. Sample: blood. The receptor set was obtained from a woman aged 30 to 39 in good health.

The rearrangement links TRBV18 to TRBJ1-1, with 9 bases identical to TRBD1. V lost 1 base to trimming and J lost 7 bases; unmatched junction nucleotides: 1. This CDR3 contains 13 residues. Germline V gene sequence: CDR1 KGHSH, CDR2 LQKENI. CDR3 region: CASSPRQGDEAFF. CDR3 sequence (DNA): TGTGCCAGCTCACCACGACAGGGGGATGAAGCTTTCTTT.

The V gene is TRBV3-1 (or the pseudogene TRBV3-2), the J gene TRBJ2-2, with D tentatively TRBD1 (5 bases). The V end lost 1 base, the J end lost 2 bases, and 20 bases lay between the germline ends. CDR3 length: 19 residues. Germline V CDR1 and CDR2: LGHDT, YNNKEL (reference sequence). The CDR3 bases are TGTGCCAGCAGCCAAGTGGAGATTCTAGGGGTATTCAACACCGGGGAGCTGTTTTTT. Protein product: CASSQVEILGVFNTGELFF.

The CDR3 DNA sequence: TGCGCCAGCAGCCCCGCGAGAGCGGGATCGTCCGCAGATACGCAGTATTTT. It yields the protein CASSPARAGSSADTQYF. V gene TRBV4-1 combines with J gene TRBJ2-3, with 7 bases aligning to TRBD2. The CDR3 is 17 amino acids. Trimming cost V 4 bases and J 4 bases; bases outside gene matches: 14. Per germline, CDR1 MGHRA and CDR2 YSYEKL.

This clone was detected once. The chain employs TRBV18 and TRBJ2-7; no clear D. This CDR3 is built from 13 residues. Germline V gene data show CDR1 as KGHSH and CDR2 as LQKENI. The germline V and J ends were trimmed by 0 bases and 5 bases, with 8 bases remaining between them. The CDR3 here is CASSPPGRNEQYF. DNA of the CDR3: TGTGCCAGCTCACCACCGGGCCGGAACGAGCAGTACTTC.

The rearrangement uses TRBV2 and TRBJ2-3; possible D gene TRBD2, 5 bases. This CDR3 has 14 amino acids. The germline V and J ends were trimmed by 3 bases and 5 bases, with 12 bases remaining between them. Germline V CDR1 and CDR2: SNHLY, FYNNEI. The CDR3 here is CASSDRVGGDTQYF. The CDR3 region has the DNA TGTGCCAGCAGTGATAGGGTTGGAGGAGATACGCAGTATTTT.

The rearrangement joins TRBV15 to TRBJ2-3; 7 bases are a match to TRBD2. J was trimmed by 0 bases and V by 4 bases; bases with no gene match: 7. This CDR3 region has 16 residues. Germline lookup yields CDR1 LNHNV and CDR2 YYDKDF (reference sequence). CDR3 bases: TGTGCCACCAGCAAACGGCTAGCGGCTAGCACAGATACGCAGTATTTT. This sequence encodes CATSKRLAASTDTQYF.

The chain employs TRBV7-2 and TRBJ2-5; D perhaps matches TRBD2 (6 bases). The CDR3 runs 15 residues. From germline, CDR1 is SGHTA and CDR2 FQGNSA. V was shortened by 3 bases and J by 5 bases, with 16 bases between the two germline ends. The CDR3 region is CASSFNLGGSETQYF. Here the CDR3 DNA reads TGTGCCAGCAGCTTTAATTTGGGGGGATCTGAGACCCAGTACTTC.

The table lists this clone with a few counts. The chain carries TRBV5-1 and TRBJ2-7; 7 bases match TRBD1. The CDR3 totals 14 residues. The junction had 3 bases not matched to a gene; V was cut back by 0 bases and J by 3 bases. Germline V gives CDR1 SGHRS, CDR2 YFSETQ. For the CDR3, the DNA is TGCGCCAGCAGCTTGGGGGACAGCCTCTACGAGCAGTACTTC. Translation gives CASSLGDSLYEQYF.

The chain uses TRBV9 and TRBJ2-5; 7 positions agree with TRBD1. From germline, CDR1 is SGDLS and CDR2 YYNGEE. With 3 bases clipped from V and 5 bases from J, the junction kept 10 bases outside the gene matches. The CDR3 loop spans 15 amino acids. CDR3 protein: CASSARDSLLETQYF. Written as DNA, the CDR3 is TGTGCCAGCAGCGCACGGGACAGTCTTCTGGAGACCCAGTACTTC.

In this sample, this clone turned up a few times. CDR3 DNA sequence: TGTGCCAGTAGCGGGACAGGGGTTCGCACTGAAGCTTTCTTT. Encoded protein: CASSGTGVRTEAFF. This chain uses TRBV19 with TRBJ1-1; 10 bases are a match to TRBD1. The length of the CDR3 is 14 residues. V lost 6 bases to trimming and J lost 4 bases; unmatched junction nucleotides: 5. The germline V gene encodes CDR1 LNHDA and CDR2 SQIVND (reference sequence).